This T cell receptor (beta chain) is drawn from a study of post-analysis software for immune sequencing data. Notes on the study in general: In patients, TRBV5-6, TRBV5-1 and TRBV20-1 belonged to five TRBV segments found more frequently than in controls.

The TCR beta cDNA libraries contained unique molecular identifiers. Each CDR3 protein gets one entry after TCRdb re-called the PCR reads with MiXCR. The data contain hundreds of thousands of distinct CDR3 sequences, less than 35% of them seen just once; the ten biggest clones take up around 0.56%. Germline V gives CDR1 DFQATT, CDR2 SNEGSKA (reference sequence). The CDR3 contains 14 residues. The junction had 2 bases not matched to a gene; V was cut back by 2 bases and J by 3 bases. This clonotype was seen many times. What it recognizes is unknown. This clonotype originated in a girl aged 5 to 17 with multiple sclerosis. The specimen sequenced was blood. The chain carries TRBV20-1 and TRBJ2-5, with 11 bases matching TRBD2. The CDR3 DNA reads as TGCAGTGCTAGACCGGGACTAGCGGAAGAGACCCAGTACTTC. Translating it yields CSARPGLAEETQYF.